This passage covers 9 T cell receptor beta chains from one sample sequenced in a study of CXCR3-negative and CXCR3-positive naive CD8 T cells. It was by 5' RACE with UMI labels that the TRB cDNA libraries were prepared. TCRdb reprocessed the 5' RACE reads and stores each CDR3 protein as one record, lacking DNA. The sample holds about 43,000 distinct CDR3 sequences. Sequences were obtained from memory CD8+ T cells from blood. Source of these receptors: a human donor in good health. Some clones in this sample may be carry-over from other donors' samples.

The chain carries TRBV5-1 and TRBJ2-1. CDR3 size: 15 residues. Per the germline V gene, CDR1 is SGHRS and CDR2 is YFSETQ. The CDR3 spells CASGKKGIPYNEQFF.

The CDR3 loop reads CATREDSISMNTEAFF. J is TRBJ1-1 and V is TRBV10-3; TCRdb's assignment of TRBD1 cannot be checked, as there is no DNA. CDR1 is ENHRY, CDR2 SYGVKD, per germline. CDR3 length: 16 amino acids.

The chain has TRBV5-6 and TRBJ2-3; TCRdb picks TRBD1, but there is no DNA to check that call. The CDR3 loop spans 15 amino acids. Per the germline V gene, CDR1 is SGHDT and CDR2 is YYEEEE. This chain's CDR3 is CASSLPQGVPDTQYF.

The chain joins TRBV29-1 to TRBJ2-2; TCRdb outputs TRBD1, but without DNA this stays unchecked. Germline values: CDR1 SQVTM, CDR2 ANQGSEA. The CDR3 is 14 residues long. The CDR3 loop is CSARAGADTGELFF.

The chain joins TRBV6-5 to TRBJ1-2. The CDR3 loop spans 12 amino acids. CDR1 is MNHEY and CDR2 is SVGAGI in the germline V gene. This chain's CDR3 is CASTQGGGGYTF.

This sequence joins TRBV7-9 and TRBJ2-1; the D call of TRBD1 rests on TCRdb alone, since no DNA is present to check it. This CDR3 has 17 residues. Germline lookup yields CDR1 SEHNR and CDR2 FQNEAQ (reference sequence). The CDR3 here is CASSRHPGTGVYNEQFF.

The chain couples TRBV25-1 to TRBJ2-7. Germline V lookup: CDR1 MGHDK, CDR2 SYGVNS. The CDR3 length is 12 residues. The CDR3 loop reads CASSGRYYEQYF.

The rearrangement uses TRBV28 and TRBJ2-1; TCRdb's D call, TRBD1, is unchecked because there is no DNA. Germline V gene lookup returns CDR1 MDHEN and CDR2 SYDVKM. CDR3 length equals 14 residues. CDR3 in amino acids: CASNRETGPNEQFF.

CDR3: CASSLGQTGSNQPQHF. The V call is TRBV12-3 or TRBV12-4, the J call TRBJ1-5; TCRdb reports TRBD1, a call that lacks DNA to check it against. CDR3 length equals 16 residues.